This T cell receptor (beta chain) appears in the sequencing data of a study of CD8+ T cells in alopecia areata. Study-wide background: Donors of skin were C3H/HeJ mice aged roughly 6-12 months with spontaneous alopecia, and recipients were roughly 6-10-week-old female C3H/HeJ mice.

Per the germline V gene, CDR1 is NNHDY and CDR2 is SYVADS. The CDR3 runs 13 residues. Cells that came from pooled cutaneous lymph nodes were sorted using CD4, CD8alpha, NKG2D, NKG2ACE and other markers. Findings and caveats of the study: Sequencing of scalp samples also includes resident alphabeta T cells from normal skin. The study found higher clonality in lesional than normal scalp, especially in alopecia totalis/universalis. In patients, TCRs were shared less clearly than in mice, and HLA may possibly be involved.

Extracted from the samples, RNA was reverse transcribed into cDNA to serve as the sequencing template. Some clones are missing from TCRdb's copy, which holds only in-frame ones; the method was immunoSEQ multiplex PCR. The sample yields around 300,000 clones, without any singletons. This clone was counted only a few times. Its antigen is still unknown. The gene names here belong to mouse. Read data end 4 residues before the CDR3 end; the end is taken from the germline J gene. This TCR came from a C3H/HeJ mouse with alopecia areata. The MHC haplotype recorded for the strain is H2-k. Sample: CD4+ T cells sorted from a lymph node. The chain joins TRBV13-3 to TRBJ2-1, with TRBD1 matching over 8 bases. CDR3 bases read: TGTGCCAGCAGTCCGGGACAGGAGGCT. This sequence encodes CASSPGQEA. The full CDR3 protein reads CASSPGQEAEQFF.